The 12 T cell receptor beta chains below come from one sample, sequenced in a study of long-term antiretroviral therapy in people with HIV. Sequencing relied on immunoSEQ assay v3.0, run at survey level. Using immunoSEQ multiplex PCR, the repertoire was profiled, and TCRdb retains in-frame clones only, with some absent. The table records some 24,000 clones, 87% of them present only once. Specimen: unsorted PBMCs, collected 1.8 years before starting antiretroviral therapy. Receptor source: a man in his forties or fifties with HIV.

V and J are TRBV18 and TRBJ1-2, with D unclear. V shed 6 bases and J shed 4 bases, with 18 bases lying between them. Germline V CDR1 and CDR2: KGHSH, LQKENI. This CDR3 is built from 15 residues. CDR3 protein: CASSPDYPGSYGYTF. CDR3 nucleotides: TGTGCCAGCTCGCCGGACTACCCCGGAAGCTATGGCTACACCTTC. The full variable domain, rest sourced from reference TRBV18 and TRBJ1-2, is NAGVMQNPRHLVRRRGQEARLRCSPMKGHSHVYWYRQLPEEGLKFMVYLQKENIIDESGMPKERFSAEFPKEGPSILRIQQVVRGDSAAYFCASSPDYPGSYGYTFGSGTRLTVV.

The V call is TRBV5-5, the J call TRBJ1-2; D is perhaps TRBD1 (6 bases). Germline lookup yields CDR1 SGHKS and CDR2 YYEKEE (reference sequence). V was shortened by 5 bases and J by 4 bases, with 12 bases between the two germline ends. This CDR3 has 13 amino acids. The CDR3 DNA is TGTGCCAGCAGTTCGGGGGGCGTCTATGGCTACACCTTC. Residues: CASSSGGVYGYTF.

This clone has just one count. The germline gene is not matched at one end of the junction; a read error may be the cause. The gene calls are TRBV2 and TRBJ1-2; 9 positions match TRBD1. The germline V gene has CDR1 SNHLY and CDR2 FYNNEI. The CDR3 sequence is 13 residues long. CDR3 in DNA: TGTGCCAGCAGGGAAGGACAGGGGAATGGCTACACCTTC. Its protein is CASREGQGNGYTF.

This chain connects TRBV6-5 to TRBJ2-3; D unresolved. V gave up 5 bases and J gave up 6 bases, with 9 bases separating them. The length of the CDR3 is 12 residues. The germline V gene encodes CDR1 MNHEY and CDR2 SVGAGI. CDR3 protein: CASSRNLDTQYF. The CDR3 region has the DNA TGTGCCAGCAGTCGAAATTTGGATACGCAGTATTTT.

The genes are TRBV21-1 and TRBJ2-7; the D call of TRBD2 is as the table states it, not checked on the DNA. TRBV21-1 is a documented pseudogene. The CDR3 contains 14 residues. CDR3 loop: CASSTRRVRREQYF. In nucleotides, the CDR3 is TGTGCCAGCAGCACAAGGAGAGTCCGGAGAGAGCAGTACTTC.

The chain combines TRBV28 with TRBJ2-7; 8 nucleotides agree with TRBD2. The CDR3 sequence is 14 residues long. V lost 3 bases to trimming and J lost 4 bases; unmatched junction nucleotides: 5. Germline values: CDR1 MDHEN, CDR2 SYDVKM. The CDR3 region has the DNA TGTGCCAGCAGTTTGGGACGGGAGGGGTACGAGCAGTACTTC. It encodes CASSLGREGYEQYF.

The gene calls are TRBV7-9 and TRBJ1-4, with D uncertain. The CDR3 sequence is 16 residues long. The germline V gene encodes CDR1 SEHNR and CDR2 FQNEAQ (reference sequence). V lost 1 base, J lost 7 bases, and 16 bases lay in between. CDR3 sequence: CASSLGSGRSGEKLFF. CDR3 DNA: TGTGCCAGCAGCTTAGGGTCGGGGAGGAGCGGTGAAAAACTGTTTTTT.

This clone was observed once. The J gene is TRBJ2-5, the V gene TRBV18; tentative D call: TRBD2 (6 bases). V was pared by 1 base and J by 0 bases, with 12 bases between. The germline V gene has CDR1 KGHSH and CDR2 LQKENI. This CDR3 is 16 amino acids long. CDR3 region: CASSPRLGDYQETQYF. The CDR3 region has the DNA TGTGCCAGCTCACCACGGCTCGGGGACTACCAAGAGACCCAGTACTTC.

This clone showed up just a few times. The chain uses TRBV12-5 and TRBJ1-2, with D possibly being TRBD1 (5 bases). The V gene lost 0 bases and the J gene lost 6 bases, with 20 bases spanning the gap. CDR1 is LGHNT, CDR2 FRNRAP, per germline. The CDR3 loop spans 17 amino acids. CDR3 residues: CASGLVDGTPPGNGYTF. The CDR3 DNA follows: TGTGCTAGTGGTTTGGTAGACGGGACGCCTCCCGGGAATGGCTACACCTTC. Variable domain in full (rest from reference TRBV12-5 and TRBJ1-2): DARVTQTPRHKVTEMGQEVTMRCQPILGHNTVFWYRQTMMQGLELLAYFRNRAPLDDSGMPKDRFSAEMPDATLATLKIQPSEPRDSAVYFCASGLVDGTPPGNGYTFGSGTRLTVV.

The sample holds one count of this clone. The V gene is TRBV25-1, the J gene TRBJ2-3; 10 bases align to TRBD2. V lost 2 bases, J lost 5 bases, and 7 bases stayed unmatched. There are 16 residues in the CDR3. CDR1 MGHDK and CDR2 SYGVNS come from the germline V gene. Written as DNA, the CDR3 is TGTGCCAGCAGTGAAGGGAGCGGGAGGGCCAGAGATACGCAGTATTTT. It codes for CASSEGSGRARDTQYF.

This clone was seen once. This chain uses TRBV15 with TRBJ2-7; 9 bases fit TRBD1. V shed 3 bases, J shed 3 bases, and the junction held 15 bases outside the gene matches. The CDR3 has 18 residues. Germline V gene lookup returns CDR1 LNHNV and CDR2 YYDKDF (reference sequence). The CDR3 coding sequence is TGTGCCACCAGCAGGCCTAGCTTTGGACAGGGGTCCATCTACGAGCAGTACTTC. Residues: CATSRPSFGQGSIYEQYF.

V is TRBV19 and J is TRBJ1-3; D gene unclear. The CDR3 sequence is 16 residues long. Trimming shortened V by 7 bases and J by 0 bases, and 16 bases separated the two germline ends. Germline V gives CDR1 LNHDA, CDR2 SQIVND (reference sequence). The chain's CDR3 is CASNPSTPNSGNTIYF. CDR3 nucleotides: TGTGCCAGTAACCCGTCTACACCCAACTCTGGAAACACCATATATTTT.